The text below deals with one TCR beta chain. Its antigen remains unidentified. The junction shows a germline mismatch at one end, possibly a read error. Ophthalmopathic donors had moderate-to-severe activity, CAS ≥3 and NOSPECS ≥4, with disease that had lasted under 3 months. CDR1 KGHSH and CDR2 LQKENI come from the germline V gene. This CDR3 is 13 amino acids long. This sample was included in a study of Graves' ophthalmopathy and Graves' hyperthyroidism. Study results and caveats: Most thyroid-expanded clonotypes exceeding 0.001 frequency were also found in blood.

The study amplified TCR beta CDR3 regions using RNA transcripts. HTBI-primed first-round RT-PCR preceded second-round multiplex PCR. One entry per CDR3 protein, called by TCRdb with MiXCR from the multiplex PCR reads. Here the sample spans about 700,000 distinct CDR3 sequences, 35% to 50% being singletons. The sample taken for sequencing was peripheral blood. This clonotype was sampled from an adult man with Graves' ophthalmopathy. This chain uses TRBV18 with TRBJ1-1; possible D gene TRBD1, 5 bases. The CDR3: CASSPPVGTEVFF. The CDR3 DNA follows: TGTGCCAGCTCACCACCCGTGGGGACTGAAGTTTTCTTT.